These 18 T cell receptor beta chains came from one sample sequenced in a study of identical twins' blood T cells. TCRdb re-called the 5' RACE reads with MiXCR, one entry per CDR3 protein. This table holds about 370,000 distinct CDR3 sequences, 28% found once. The sequencing sample was made of PBMCs. These receptors were collected from a woman aged 18-49 years in good health.

This clonotype was counted at least ten times. One end of the junction varies from germline; a read error may be responsible. This rearrangement joins TRBV2 to TRBJ2-7; D gene uncertain. Germline values: CDR1 SNHLY, CDR2 FYNNEI. The length of the CDR3 is 14 residues. CDR3 sequence: CASREGVWVDEQYF. CDR3 DNA sequence: TGTGCCAGCAGGGAAGGAGTGTGGGTCGATGAGCAGTACTTC.

Points on this clonotype: This may arise from a read error, as a much more abundant clone is one base away. V gene TRBV30 combines with J gene TRBJ1-2; D is unresolved. This CDR3 has 13 residues. V was shortened by 7 bases and J by 1 base, with 13 bases between the two germline ends. The germline V gene has CDR1 GTSNPN and CDR2 SVGIG (reference sequence). CDR3: CASVTSFNYGYTF. The CDR3 DNA sequence: TGTGCCTCCGTGACAAGCTTTAACTATGGCTACACCTTC.

The sample holds a few counts of this clonotype. The J gene is TRBJ1-2, the V gene TRBV12-3 or TRBV12-4; a weak D match, TRBD1 (5 bases). This CDR3 is 16 amino acids long. Trimming took 7 bases from V and 4 from J, leaving 22 bases between them. The CDR3, as DNA: TGTGCCAGCATCCTGGGACCATTTATCCCCCTCTATGGCTACACCTTC. This codes for CASILGPFIPLYGYTF.

In this sample, this clonotype turned up a few times. The chain uses TRBV18 and TRBJ1-1; D ambiguous. V dropped 4 bases and J dropped 5 bases, with 11 bases sitting between them. CDR1 and CDR2 from the germline V gene are KGHSH and LQKENI. This CDR3 region has 13 residues. Here the CDR3 reads CASSRRVETEAFF. DNA for the CDR3: TGTGCCAGCTCACGGAGGGTAGAGACTGAAGCTTTCTTT.

V gene TRBV20-1 combines with J gene TRBJ1-2, with 8 bases identical to TRBD1. This CDR3 spans 13 amino acids. Germline V gene data show CDR1 as DFQATT and CDR2 as SNEGSKA (reference sequence). V dropped 6 bases and J dropped 5; count of bases not matched to a gene: 8. The CDR3 sequence: CSAPGQGYYGYTF. As DNA, the CDR3 is TGCAGTGCGCCCGGACAGGGATATTATGGCTACACCTTC.

In this sample, this clonotype turned up a few times. The V and J genes are TRBV5-1 and TRBJ1-1; D uncertain. CDR3 length equals 14 residues. V was cut by 4 bases and J by 0 bases, with 10 bases left in between. Germline CDR1 is SGHRS and CDR2 is YFSETQ. CDR3 in amino acids: CASSRDPVNTEAFF. CDR3 DNA sequence: TGCGCCAGCAGCCGCGATCCAGTGAACACTGAAGCTTTCTTT.

The chain links TRBV6-5 to TRBJ1-1, with D hard to call. The CDR3 runs 15 residues. From germline, CDR1 is MNHEY and CDR2 SVGAGI. V was trimmed by 4 bases and J by 1 base, leaving 13 bases between them. For the CDR3, the DNA is TGTGCCAGCAGTTTCGTAGGGAGCGGGAACACTGAAGCTTTCTTT. It translates to CASSFVGSGNTEAFF.

The chain recombines TRBV6-5 with TRBJ2-3; D might be TRBD1 (5 bases). Trimming cost V 5 bases and J 8 bases, with 11 bases left between them. Germline lookup yields CDR1 MNHEY and CDR2 SVGAGI. CDR3 length equals 12 residues. The CDR3 spells CASSTPRGTQYF. The CDR3 bases are TGTGCCAGCAGTACGCCTAGGGGTACGCAGTATTTT.

This clonotype was recorded once. A read error may explain this, as a much larger clone is one base away. The chain couples TRBV11-3 to TRBJ2-7; maybe TRBD1 (6 bases). The germline gives CDR1 SGHNT, CDR2 YENEEA. The CDR3 contains 15 residues. V was trimmed by 3 bases and J by 3 bases, leaving 15 bases between them. In nucleotides, the CDR3 is TGTGCCAGCAGCTTCTACCGGACAGTGGGCTACGAGCAGTACTTC. Its translation: CASSFYRTVGYEQYF.

In DNA, the CDR3 is TGCAGCGTACAGGGTTGGGACATTCAGTACTTC. Its protein is CSVQGWDIQYF. This chain uses TRBV29-1 with TRBJ2-4; TRBD1 is a possible D gene (6 bases). Trimming took 6 bases from V and 8 from J, leaving 11 bases between them. The germline V gene encodes CDR1 SQVTM and CDR2 ANQGSEA. The length of the CDR3 is 11 residues.

This clonotype has more than one count but fewer than ten. This chain uses TRBV7-2 with TRBJ1-1; TRBD1 matches 9 bases. This CDR3 region has 14 residues. CDR1 and CDR2 from the germline V gene are SGHTA and FQGNSA. The J segment lost 5 bases and the V segment lost 5 bases, leaving 6 bases of the junction unmatched. The CDR3 sequence is CASSMGQGKTEAFF. In DNA form, the CDR3 reads TGTGCCAGCAGCATGGGACAGGGAAAAACTGAAGCTTTCTTT.

This clonotype was counted a few times. The chain uses TRBV18 and TRBJ1-1, with D unclear. This CDR3 has 16 residues. The germline CDR1 and CDR2 sequences are KGHSH and LQKENI. V lost 1 base, J lost 0 bases, and 12 bases lay in between. CDR3 sequence: CASSPQVGRMNTEAFF. Written as DNA, the CDR3 is TGTGCCAGCTCACCACAGGTCGGCCGGATGAACACTGAAGCTTTCTTT. Full variable domain (remainder filled in from reference TRBV18 and TRBJ1-1): NAGVMQNPRHLVRRRGQEARLRCSPMKGHSHVYWYRQLPEEGLKFMVYLQKENIIDESGMPKERFSAEFPKEGPSILRIQQVVRGDSAAYFCASSPQVGRMNTEAFFGQGTRLTVV.

V usage is TRBV12-3 or TRBV12-4 and J usage is TRBJ2-3; a weak D match, TRBD1 (5 bases). The CDR3 sequence is 15 residues long. The V and J ends lost 5 bases and 2 bases respectively, with 14 bases between them. CDR3 nucleotide sequence: TGTGCCAGCAGTGGAACGACAGTTCTCACAGATACGCAGTATTTT. Protein: CASSGTTVLTDTQYF.

The chain joins TRBV6-2 or TRBV6-3 to TRBJ1-1; D not certain. In germline, CDR1 is MNHEY, CDR2 SVGEGT. Trimming took off 6 bases at V and 6 bases at J, with 14 bases between the two ends. CDR3 size: 13 residues. CDR3 amino acids: CASSRPFESEAFF. CDR3 sequence (DNA): TGTGCCAGCAGCCGCCCTTTTGAATCTGAAGCTTTCTTT.

This clonotype was seen more than once but under ten times. The chain recombines TRBV6-1 with TRBJ1-2; D may be TRBD1 (5 bases). CDR1 MNHNS and CDR2 SASEGT come from the germline V gene. CDR3 length equals 13 residues. The V end was cut by 6 bases, the J end by 2 bases, with 10 bases between. CDR3 bases: TGTGCCAGCAGAGTTGACAGCAACTATGGCTACACCTTC. Translated, it gives CASRVDSNYGYTF.

The genes are TRBV11-1 and TRBJ1-4; D is unclear. Trimming took off 5 bases at V and 2 bases at J, with 9 bases between the two ends. Germline V gene lookup returns CDR1 SGHAT and CDR2 FQDESV (reference sequence). There are 14 residues in the CDR3. CDR3 nucleotide sequence: TGTGCCAGCAGCCAGGTTCGGACTAATGAAAAACTGTTTTTT. Translated, it gives CASSQVRTNEKLFF.

In its sample, this clonotype was seen a few times. The V call is TRBV6-2 or TRBV6-3, the J call TRBJ1-1; D unclear. This CDR3 is built from 14 residues. The V gene's germline CDR1 is MNHEY and CDR2 SVGEGT. The V end was cut by 2 bases, the J end by 2 bases, with 9 bases between. The CDR3 DNA reads as TGTGCCAGCAGTTACGCGGTAGCTAACACTGAAGCTTTCTTT. It codes for CASSYAVANTEAFF.

The V and J genes are TRBV20-1 and TRBJ1-1; D ambiguous. The CDR3 is 11 amino acids. Germline loops: CDR1 DFQATT, CDR2 SNEGSKA (reference sequence). V was cut by 4 bases and J by 5 bases, with 8 bases left in between. The CDR3 spells CSATKLTEAFF. As DNA, the CDR3 is TGCAGTGCTACGAAGTTAACTGAAGCTTTCTTT.